These T cell receptor beta chains were read from a single sample in a study of blood T cell repertoires in COVID-19. The protocol was immunoSEQ multiplex PCR, while the TCRdb copy is restricted to in-frame clones and leaves out a portion. The sample records some 400,000 clones, roughly nine tenths being singletons. The sequenced material came from PBMCs or T cells enriched from blood (not recorded which). The receptors stem from a woman in her 30s who had recovered from COVID-19. Both conserved end residues are part of each CDR3. A D gene is named only where the DNA matches it firmly. The size entry is marked missing in some rows and otherwise reads once, few, many or a size class.

CASRRTGIDSYNSPLHF,TGTGCCAGCAGAAGGACAGGGATTGACTCCTATAATTCACCCCTCCACTTT,-,TRBV27,TRBD1,TRBJ1-6
CASSLEGTGFFEQFF,TGTGCCAGCAGCTTGGAGGGCACGGGATTCTTCGAGCAGTTCTTC,once,TRBV7-9,-,TRBJ2-1
CASSPGKLTQHF,TGTGCCAGCAGCCCGGGAAAATTGACCCAGCATTTT,-,TRBV12-3/TRBV12-4,-,TRBJ1-5
CASSAGQGAWMNTEAFF,TGTGCCAGCAGTGCTGGACAGGGGGCGTGGATGAACACTGAAGCTTTCTTT,-,TRBV6-1,TRBD1,TRBJ1-1
CAIRVGEGRGNEQFF,TGTGCCATCAGGGTGGGGGAGGGCCGAGGGAATGAGCAGTTCTTC,once,TRBV10-3,TRBD2,TRBJ2-1
CASSLEGLRNYGYTF,TGTGCCAGCAGCTTAGAGGGGTTACGCAACTATGGCTACACCTTC,-,TRBV7-9,-,TRBJ1-2
CASSSNPLYRDRGDEQYF,TGTGCCAGCAGTTCCAATCCGCTCTACCGGGACAGGGGTGACGAGCAGTACTTC,-,TRBV27,TRBD1,TRBJ2-7
CASSPEGRTEAFF,TGTGCCAGCTCACCCGAAGGGAGGACTGAAGCTTTCTTT,-,TRBV18,-,TRBJ1-1
CASSRGGGTSGEKLFF,TGTGCCAGCAGCCGCGGTGGGGGGACCTCGGGTGAAAAACTGTTTTTT,-,TRBV11-2,-,TRBJ1-4
CASSMTSGREGEQFF,TGTGCCAGTAGTATGACTAGCGGGAGGGAGGGTGAGCAGTTCTTC,-,TRBV19,TRBD2,TRBJ2-1
CASSYLAGGPTDTQYF,TGCGCCAGCAGCTATTTAGCGGGAGGTCCCACAGATACGCAGTATTTT,-,TRBV5-1,TRBD2,TRBJ2-3
CATSNGIHRAAYNEQFF,TGTGCCACCAGCAACGGGATTCATAGGGCCGCCTACAATGAGCAGTTCTTC,-,TRBV15,-,TRBJ2-1
CASSFPGGLNEQFF,TGTGCCAGCAGTTTCCCAGGGGGACTCAATGAGCAGTTCTTC,-,TRBV27,-,TRBJ2-1
CASSQERKIQYF,TGTGCCAGCAGCCAAGAGAGAAAAATTCAGTACTTC,-,TRBV3-1/TRBV3-2,-,TRBJ2-4
CATSDIEGGSNEQFF,TGTGCCACCAGTGATATTGAGGGAGGATCCAATGAGCAGTTCTTC,-,TRBV24-1,-,TRBJ2-1
CASNPGQGYGYTF,TGTGCCAGTAACCCGGGACAGGGCTATGGCTACACCTTC,once,TRBV19,TRBD1,TRBJ1-2
CASSPTGSEAFF,TGTGCCAGCAGCCCCACAGGCAGTGAAGCTTTCTTT,-,TRBV3-1/TRBV3-2,-,TRBJ1-1
CAWSAGYNEQFF,TGTGCCTGGAGTGCAGGGTACAATGAGCAGTTCTTC,once,TRBV30,-,TRBJ2-1
CASSAQGTGNTIYF,TGTGCCAGCAGCGCTCAGGGGACCGGAAACACCATATATTTT,-,TRBV9,-,TRBJ1-3
CASSHSNEQYF,TGTGCCAGCAGTCACTCTAACGAGCAGTACTTC,-,TRBV6-5,-,TRBJ2-7
CASSEDRSNYGYTF,TGTGCCAGCAGTGAAGACAGAAGTAACTATGGCTACACCTTC,-,TRBV2,-,TRBJ1-2
CASSVDSGTYEQYF,TGTGCCAGCAGCGTAGACTCAGGGACCTACGAGCAGTACTTC,-,TRBV9,-,TRBJ2-7
CAWSVWGGASGEQFF,TGTGCCTGGAGTGTTTGGGGGGGGGCCTCTGGTGAGCAGTTCTTC,-,TRBV30,-,TRBJ2-1
CASSLGRTGDTQYF,TGTGCCAGCAGCTTAGGGCGGACAGGGGATACGCAGTATTTT,-,TRBV11-3,TRBD1,TRBJ2-3
CASSLGGRGGAFF,TGCGCCAGCAGCTTGGGAGGGCGCGGGGGAGCTTTCTTT,-,TRBV5-1,-,TRBJ1-1
CASKHSTTDTQYF,TGCGCCAGCAAGCATAGTACCACAGATACGCAGTATTTT,-,TRBV10-2,-,TRBJ2-3
CASSYVGDGYTF,TGTGCCAGCAGTTATGTCGGGGATGGCTACACCTTC,-,TRBV6-5,-,TRBJ1-2
CASSSTTGGVGTEAFF,TGTGCCAGCAGCTCCACGACAGGGGGCGTCGGCACTGAAGCTTTCTTT,once,TRBV7-2,TRBD1,TRBJ1-1
CASRAGKNTEAFF,TGTGCCAGCAGGGCCGGGAAGAACACTGAAGCTTTCTTT,-,TRBV28,-,TRBJ1-1
CASSGWTSGVYEQYF,TGTGCCAGCAGTGGATGGACTAGCGGGGTATACGAGCAGTACTTC,-,TRBV2,TRBD2,TRBJ2-7
CASSLGQGYEKLFF,TGTGCCAGCAGCTTGGGGCAGGGGTATGAAAAACTGTTTTTT,-,TRBV7-9,-,TRBJ1-4
CASTNAGTSNYGYTF,TGTGCCAGCACCAACGCCGGGACATCTAACTATGGCTACACCTTC,-,TRBV5-4,-,TRBJ1-2
CASSGEGPGREKLFF,TGCGCCAGCAGCGGTGAGGGCCCAGGCCGGGAAAAACTGTTTTTT,many,TRBV5-1,-,TRBJ1-4
CASSQDPRLAGGSYEQYF,TGTGCCAGCAGCCAAGATCCGCGACTAGCGGGGGGATCCTACGAGCAGTACTTC,-,TRBV3-1/TRBV3-2,TRBD2,TRBJ2-7
CASSLRAITSGALQETQYF,TGCGCCAGCAGCCTCCGCGCCATTACTAGCGGGGCGCTCCAAGAGACCCAGTACTTC,-,TRBV4-1,TRBD2,TRBJ2-5
CASSLSGTSGYNEQFF,TGTGCCAGCAGTTTATCCGGGACTAGCGGTTACAATGAGCAGTTCTTC,-,TRBV27,TRBD2,TRBJ2-1
CAWRGTGSSPLHF,TGTGCCTGGAGAGGGACAGGATCTTCACCCCTCCACTTT,-,TRBV30,TRBD1,TRBJ1-6
CASSVRRQTMNTEAFF,TGTGCCAGCAGCGTTCGTCGACAGACCATGAACACTGAAGCTTTCTTT,-,TRBV7-9,-,TRBJ1-1
CASSLAPGQGTLSGNTIYF,TGTGCCAGCAGCTTAGCGCCGGGACAGGGGACTCTCTCTGGAAACACCATATATTTT,-,TRBV7-2,TRBD1,TRBJ1-3
CASARSSGANVLTF,TGTGCCAGCGCCAGATCCTCTGGGGCCAACGTCCTGACTTTC,-,TRBV28,-,TRBJ2-6
CAIWDRGPDEQFF,TGTGCCATATGGGACAGGGGGCCCGATGAGCAGTTCTTC,-,TRBV10-3,TRBD1,TRBJ2-1
CASSLTGVPPGETQYF,TGCGCCAGCAGCTTGACTGGTGTCCCGCCGGGAGAGACCCAGTACTTC,-,TRBV5-1,-,TRBJ2-5
CASSLIAESFF,TGTGCCAGCAGCTTAATTGCCGAGTCTTTCTTT,few,TRBV7-9,-,TRBJ1-1
CASSYFGDQETQYF,TGTGCCAGCAGTTACTTTGGAGACCAAGAGACCCAGTACTTC,-,TRBV6-5,-,TRBJ2-5
CATSRRGGLNTEAFF,TGTGCCACCAGCAGGAGAGGGGGACTGAACACTGAAGCTTTCTTT,-,TRBV15,-,TRBJ1-1
CASSWGQINIQYF,TGTGCCAGCAGCTGGGGACAAATAAACATTCAGTACTTC,-,TRBV12-3/TRBV12-4,-,TRBJ2-4
CASSQATSPTGYNEQFF,TGTGCCAGCAGCCAAGCCACTAGCCCCACCGGATACAATGAGCAGTTCTTC,-,TRBV4-2,-,TRBJ2-1
CASSESGQVFHEQYF,TGTGCCAGCAGTGAATCCGGACAGGTGTTCCACGAGCAGTACTTC,-,TRBV6-1,TRBD1,TRBJ2-7